One and the same sample provided the 3 T cell receptor beta chains below, sequenced in a study of T-cell memory formation after mild COVID-19. MiXCR, run by TCRdb on the 5' RACE reads, gives a single entry per CDR3 protein. The repertoire includes 250,000 to 400,000 distinct CDR3 sequences, over 11% of them detected once, and roughly a fifth sits in the top ten. Sequencing was done on a sample of PBMCs or a T cell subset sorted from them (not recorded which). The source is a man younger than 30 who had mild COVID-19 (a few samples of this study predate the infection). Cell type and time point are not known.

This clonotype was counted between two and nine times. The chain has TRBV25-1 and TRBJ1-4; the D gene is possibly TRBD1 (6 bases). Germline CDR1 reads MGHDK; CDR2 reads SYGVNS. Trimming took 6 bases from V and 6 from J, leaving 14 bases between them. This CDR3 region has 14 residues. The DNA for the CDR3 is TGTGCCAGCAGGGACGGGACACGGGATGAAAAACTGTTTTTT. It codes for CASRDGTRDEKLFF.

This clonotype was recorded a few times. The DNA of the CDR3 is TGTGCCAGCAGCTTCTTATCACGAGAGACCCAGTACTTC. The encoded protein is CASSFLSRETQYF. The chain combines TRBV5-5 with TRBJ2-5; D gene uncertain. The CDR3 runs to 13 residues. Germline V lookup: CDR1 SGHKS, CDR2 YYEKEE (reference sequence). The V gene lost 2 bases and the J gene lost 4 bases, with 9 bases spanning the gap.

The chain joins TRBV19 to TRBJ2-2, with 7 bases lining up with TRBD1. Germline trimming cut 6 bases from V and 1 base from J; bases unmatched to any gene: 5. This CDR3 spans 15 amino acids. Germline CDR1 reads LNHDA; CDR2 reads SQIVND (reference sequence). The DNA for the CDR3 is TGTGCCAGTAGCACGACAGGGTGGAACACCGGGGAGCTGTTTTTT. It translates to CASSTTGWNTGELFF.